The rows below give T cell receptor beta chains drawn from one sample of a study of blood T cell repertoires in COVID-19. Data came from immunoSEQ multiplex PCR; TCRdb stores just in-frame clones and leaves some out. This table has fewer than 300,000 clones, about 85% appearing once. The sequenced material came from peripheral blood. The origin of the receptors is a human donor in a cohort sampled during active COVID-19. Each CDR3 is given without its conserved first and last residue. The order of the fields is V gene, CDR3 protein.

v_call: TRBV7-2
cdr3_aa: ASSLGRPSLNEQF

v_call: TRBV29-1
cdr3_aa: TGINTNTGELF

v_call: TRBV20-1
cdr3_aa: SASLGAGTEAF

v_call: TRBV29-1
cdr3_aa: SVGQASPYEQY

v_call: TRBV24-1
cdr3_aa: ATRASGSGDTQY

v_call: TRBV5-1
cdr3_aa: ASSSLAAEETQY

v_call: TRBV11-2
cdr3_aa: ASSLAGALYEQY

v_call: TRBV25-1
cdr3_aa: ASSEVGGASRAF

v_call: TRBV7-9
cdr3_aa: ASSPTGTAHNEQF

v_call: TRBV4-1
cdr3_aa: ASSQDLWGKGSGRNPETQY

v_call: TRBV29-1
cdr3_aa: SVGTSGRADEQF

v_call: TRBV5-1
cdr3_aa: ASSSNYEQY

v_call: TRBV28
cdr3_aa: ASIGNTIY

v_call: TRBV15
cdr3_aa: ATSRDRGKWEQY

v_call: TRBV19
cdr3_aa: ASSISTGINQPQH

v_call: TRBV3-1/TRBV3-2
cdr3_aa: ASSRGDTGYGYT

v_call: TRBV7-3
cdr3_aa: ASSLAASSYNEQF

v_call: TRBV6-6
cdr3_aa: ASESFPTDEKLF

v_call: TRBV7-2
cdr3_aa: ASSLLFRQETQY

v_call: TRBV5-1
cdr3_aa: ASSLEGSGSWSGELF

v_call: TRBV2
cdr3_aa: ASSDLGLGGYEQF

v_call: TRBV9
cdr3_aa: ASSPGQGAQIPGEQF

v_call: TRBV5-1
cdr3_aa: ASSLSPQMNTEAF

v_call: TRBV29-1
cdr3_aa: SVVKENKNIQY

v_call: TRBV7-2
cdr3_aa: ASSLGQNYGYT

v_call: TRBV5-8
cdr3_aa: ASSPNRGGTDTQY

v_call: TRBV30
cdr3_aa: AWSVRLPNTEAF

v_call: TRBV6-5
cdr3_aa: ASSYSMAAPYNEQF

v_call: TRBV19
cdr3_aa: ASSHRRRLAGNYNEQF

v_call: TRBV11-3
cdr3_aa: ASSLGLGRADTQY

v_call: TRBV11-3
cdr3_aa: ASSFTGAVTGELF

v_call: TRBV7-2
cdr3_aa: ASSSLPGGEQY

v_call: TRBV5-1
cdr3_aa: ASSLAGHTEAF

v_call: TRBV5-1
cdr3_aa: ASSNGQGTDTQY

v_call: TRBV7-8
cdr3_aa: ASSYNGVPGDEQY

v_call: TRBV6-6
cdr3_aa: ASSPPGGMGYT

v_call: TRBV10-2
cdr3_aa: ASSGSGSYEQY

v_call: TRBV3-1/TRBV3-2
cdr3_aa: ASTTGAGANVLT

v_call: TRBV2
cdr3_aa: ASSVFYEQF

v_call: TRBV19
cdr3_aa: ASSMGQGALNIQY

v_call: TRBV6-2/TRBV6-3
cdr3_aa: ASSGTNYSNQPQH

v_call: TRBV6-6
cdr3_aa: ASTQQGAKNIQY

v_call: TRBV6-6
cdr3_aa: ASSSPGQGITRGYT

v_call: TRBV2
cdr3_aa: ASSEARRLGQGGYQPQH

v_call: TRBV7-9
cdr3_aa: ASTLSPNTIY

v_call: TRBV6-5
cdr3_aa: ASSYRTGEKLF

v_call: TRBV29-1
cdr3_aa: SGTTSGSGSEQF

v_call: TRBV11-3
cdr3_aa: ASSLDPDSLEAF